The source of this TCR beta chain is a study of cytomegalovirus exposure and HLA in healthy donors. Regarding this clone: Its antigen is unknown.

Unrecorded immune exposures were likely, despite nominal health at sampling. The PCR had 60 Vbeta and 13 Jbeta primers. Method: immunoSEQ multiplex PCR; TCRdb's copy keeps in-frame clones and lacks some. The sample records 120,000 to 150,000 clones, 65% to 90% being singletons. Study-level results: In a later analysis, DRB1 alleles had the most associated TCRs; HLA-C alleles the fewest.

This sequence originates from a female donor in good health and CMV-seronegative. The specimen sequenced was PBMCs.

Here the CDR3 DNA reads TGTGCCAGCAGCTCTACTAGCGGGAGGAGGGATACGCAGTATTTT. It yields the protein CASSSTSGRRDTQYF. This chain links TRBV6-5 with TRBJ2-3; 12 nucleotides line up with TRBD2. There are 15 residues in the CDR3. The V gene's germline CDR1 is MNHEY and CDR2 SVGAGI. Trimming cost V 6 bases and J 6 bases; bases outside gene matches: 7.